This paragraph covers one T cell receptor beta chain sequence. Based on its abundance in the sample, this clone is medium-sized (0.01 to 0.1%). Its antigen remains undetermined. No much larger clonotype is one base removed from it; base qualities were not supplied. This entry comes from a study of metastatic and nonmetastatic thyroid tumors (dated by TCRdb to 2020 to 2021). In the study overall: For patients with malignant and with benign thyroid disease, the researchers compared repertoires between peripheral blood samples and tumor or nodule tissue samples.

The paper as a whole reports these results and caveats: In both blood and tumor samples, TCR beta diversity was reported to be significantly higher in malignant tumors than in benign nodules.

No treatment had been received by any patient before thyroid surgery. Using T-cell receptor beta sequencing, the researchers looked back retrospectively at clinical samples from patients, gathered between about 2012 and 2018. Library method: PCR. The sample was run on an Illumina HiSeq 4000. High-throughput sequencing was used to profile the CDR3 region of the TCR beta-chain in every patient. The authors' pipeline ran thus. The researchers built a classifier to tell apart papillary thyroid cancer patients with distant metastasis, based on CDR3 differences among clinicopathological groups. Repertoire diversity was assessed with the Shannon index, and tumor-blood repertoire similarity with the Morisita-Horn index. TCRdb's own reprocessing of the public reads used fastp at Q25 and MiXCR and kept productive beta chains. It is TCRdb's table, rather than the study itself, that gives the V and J calls and clone size. For this sample the table gives 11,000 or so clones, of which roughly 30% were detected only once. Clones ranked in the top ten supply about a fifth of the sample.

The clonotype originates from a male donor with papillary thyroid cancer or a benign thyroid nodule (not recorded which). Some clones in this sample may be carry-over from other donors' samples. The sequenced sample was adjacent normal tissue.

At the DNA level, the sequence is TGTGCCAGCACGGGACAAAACAGCACAGATACGCAGTATTTT. This is translated as CASTGQNSTDTQYF. The sequence links TRBV27 to TRBJ2-3; a weak D assignment points to TRBD1 (6 bases agree). Including the terminal cysteine and phenylalanine, the CDR3 comprises 14 residues. Just CDR3 DNA is preserved here, 42 bases in frame from base 1. The trim is 7 bases for V and 0 bases for J, with a gap of 11 bases between the germline ends. The CDR1 and CDR2 encoded by the germline V gene (reference sequence) are MNHEY and SMNVEV.